A single T cell receptor beta chain is shown here with its context. Its target is unknown. The sample belongs to a study of blood T cells in healthy people across ages. General study findings and limits: Older age coincided with a roughly linear decline in TCR beta diversity per million T cells.

J gave up 4 bases and V 8 bases, and 10 bases lay outside the gene matches. Germline V gives CDR1 SEHNR, CDR2 FQNEAQ (reference sequence). This CDR3 has 15 amino acids. Together with a sample-barcoded 5' primer, a J-beta primer mix was included in a second PCR lasting about 6 to 12 cycles. A tag from a template-switch adaptor with 12 random nucleotides marked each cDNA molecule. TCRdb re-called the 5' RACE reads through MiXCR, storing one row per CDR3 protein. The sample contains just over 800,000 distinct CDR3 sequences, under 80% of which appear only once. The chain has TRBV7-9 and TRBJ2-1, with TRBD1 matching 8 bases. The sequenced sample was blood. The clonotype was recovered from a man aged 25 to 40 in good health. For the CDR3, the DNA is TGTGCCAGCCCCCCCGGGACAGGAGATTACAATGAGCAGTTCTTC. This codes for CASPPGTGDYNEQFF.